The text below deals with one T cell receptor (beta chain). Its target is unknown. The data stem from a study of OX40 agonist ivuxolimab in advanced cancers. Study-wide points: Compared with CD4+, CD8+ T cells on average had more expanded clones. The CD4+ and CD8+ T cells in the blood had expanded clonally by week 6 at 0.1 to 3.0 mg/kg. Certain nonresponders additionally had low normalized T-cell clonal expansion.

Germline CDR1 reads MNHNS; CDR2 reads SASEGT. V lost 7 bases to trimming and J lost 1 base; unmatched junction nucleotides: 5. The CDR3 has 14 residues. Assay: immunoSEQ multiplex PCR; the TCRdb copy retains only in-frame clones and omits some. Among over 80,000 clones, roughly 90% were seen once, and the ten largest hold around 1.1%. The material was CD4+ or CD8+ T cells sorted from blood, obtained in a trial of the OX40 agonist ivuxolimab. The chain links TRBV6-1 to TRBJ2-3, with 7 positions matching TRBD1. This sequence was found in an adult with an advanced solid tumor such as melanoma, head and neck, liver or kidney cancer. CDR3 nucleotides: TGTGCCAGCAAAAGGGGGCAGGGCACAGATACGCAGTATTTT. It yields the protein CASKRGQGTDTQYF.